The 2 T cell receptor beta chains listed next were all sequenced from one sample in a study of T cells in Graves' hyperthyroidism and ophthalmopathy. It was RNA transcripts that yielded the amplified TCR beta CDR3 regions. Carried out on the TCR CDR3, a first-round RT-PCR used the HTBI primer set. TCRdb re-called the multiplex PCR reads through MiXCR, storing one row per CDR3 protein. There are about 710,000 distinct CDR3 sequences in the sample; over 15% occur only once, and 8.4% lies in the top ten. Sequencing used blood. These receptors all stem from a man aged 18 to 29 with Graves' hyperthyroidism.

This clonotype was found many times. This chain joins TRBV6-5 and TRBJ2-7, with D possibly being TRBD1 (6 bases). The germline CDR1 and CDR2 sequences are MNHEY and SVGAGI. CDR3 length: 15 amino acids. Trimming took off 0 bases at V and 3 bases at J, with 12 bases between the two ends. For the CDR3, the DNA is TGTGCCAGCAGTTACTCAGAGGGACACCTCTACGAGCAGTACTTC. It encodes CASSYSEGHLYEQYF.

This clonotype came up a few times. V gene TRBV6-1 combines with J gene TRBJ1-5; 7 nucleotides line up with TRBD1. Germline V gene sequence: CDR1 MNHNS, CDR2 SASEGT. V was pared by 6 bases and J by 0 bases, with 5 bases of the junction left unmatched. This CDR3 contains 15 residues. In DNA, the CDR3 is TGTGCCAGCAGGAGGGACAGTTATAGCAATCAGCCCCAGCATTTT. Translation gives CASRRDSYSNQPQHF.